These T cell receptor beta chains were read from a single sample in a study of T cells in Graves' hyperthyroidism and ophthalmopathy. In TCRdb, the multiplex PCR reads were re-called with MiXCR into one record per CDR3 protein. Counted here are 500,000 to 700,000 distinct CDR3 sequences, 16% occurring once; the ten biggest clones make up 15% to 20%. Sequences were obtained from blood. The source is a woman under 30 with Graves' hyperthyroidism. Both conserved end residues are part of each CDR3. The D gene is left open where the match is weak. The size field is filled for only some rows; it gives once, few, many or a size class.

v_gene: TRBV13
abundance: many
d_gene: TRBD1
j_gene: TRBJ2-7
CDR3aa: CASSLAKVQGQGSEQYF
CDR3nt: TGTGCCAGCAGCTTAGCGAAAGTGCAAGGACAGGGCTCCGAGCAGTACTTC

v_gene: TRBV7-2
abundance: -
d_gene: -
j_gene: TRBJ1-2
CDR3aa: CASSPHVLNYGYTF
CDR3nt: TGTGCCAGCAGCCCACACGTGCTCAACTATGGCTACACCTTC

v_gene: TRBV7-3
abundance: many
d_gene: -
j_gene: TRBJ2-3
CDR3aa: CASSLFSEGTQYF
CDR3nt: TGTGCCAGCAGCTTATTTAGCGAGGGTACGCAGTATTTT

v_gene: TRBV20-1
abundance: many
d_gene: TRBD2
j_gene: TRBJ2-1
CDR3aa: CSASRGAGYFNEQFF
CDR3nt: TGCAGTGCTAGTCGAGGAGCGGGATATTTCAATGAGCAGTTCTTC

v_gene: TRBV29-1
abundance: few
d_gene: TRBD1
j_gene: TRBJ1-1
CDR3aa: CSLRQGITEAFF
CDR3nt: TGCAGCTTGAGACAGGGGATAACTGAAGCTTTCTTT

v_gene: TRBV20-1
abundance: few
d_gene: TRBD1
j_gene: TRBJ2-6
CDR3aa: CSAPGTGPGANVLTF
CDR3nt: TGCAGTGCTCCCGGGACAGGGCCCGGGGCCAACGTCCTGACTTTC

v_gene: TRBV12-3/TRBV12-4
abundance: many
d_gene: -
j_gene: TRBJ1-1
CDR3aa: CASSLQENTEAFF
CDR3nt: TGTGCCAGCAGCTTACAGGAGAACACTGAAGCTTTCTTT

v_gene: TRBV20-1
abundance: many
d_gene: TRBD1
j_gene: TRBJ2-1
CDR3aa: CSAQVGQGARNEQFF
CDR3nt: TGCAGTGCCCAAGTAGGACAGGGGGCGCGGAATGAGCAGTTCTTC

v_gene: TRBV7-3
abundance: few
d_gene: -
j_gene: TRBJ2-3
CDR3aa: CASSPAVHTDTQYF
CDR3nt: TGTGCCAGCAGCCCCGCTGTTCACACAGATACGCAGTATTTT

v_gene: TRBV5-1
abundance: many
d_gene: TRBD2
j_gene: TRBJ2-7
CDR3aa: CASSFASGGYEQYF
CDR3nt: TGCGCCAGCAGCTTCGCTAGCGGAGGATACGAGCAGTACTTC

v_gene: TRBV9
abundance: many
d_gene: -
j_gene: TRBJ2-7
CDR3aa: CASSVGSGPTYEQYF
CDR3nt: TGTGCCAGCAGCGTAGGAAGCGGGCCCACCTACGAGCAGTACTTC

v_gene: TRBV20-1
abundance: few
d_gene: -
j_gene: TRBJ2-4
CDR3aa: CSARTDSPSIQYF
CDR3nt: TGCAGTGCGCGGACAGATTCCCCATCAATTCAGTACTTC

v_gene: TRBV7-2
abundance: many
d_gene: TRBD1
j_gene: TRBJ2-7
CDR3aa: CASSRDRDSSYEQYF
CDR3nt: TGTGCCAGCAGCCGGGACAGAGATAGCTCCTACGAGCAGTACTTC

v_gene: TRBV6-5
abundance: many
d_gene: -
j_gene: TRBJ1-6
CDR3aa: CASSYRGWNSPLHF
CDR3nt: TGTGCCAGCAGTTACAGAGGGTGGAATTCACCCCTCCACTTT

v_gene: TRBV27
abundance: many
d_gene: TRBD2
j_gene: TRBJ2-1
CDR3aa: CASSFLAGGLEQFF
CDR3nt: TGTGCCAGCAGTTTTCTAGCGGGGGGCCTGGAGCAGTTCTTC

v_gene: TRBV6-1
abundance: -
d_gene: -
j_gene: TRBJ1-5
CDR3aa: CASSDTYKVDQPQHF
CDR3nt: TGTGCCAGCAGTGATACCTACAAGGTCGATCAGCCCCAACATTTT

v_gene: TRBV13
abundance: many
d_gene: -
j_gene: TRBJ1-1
CDR3aa: CASSLGLEGREAFF
CDR3nt: TGTGCCAGCAGCTTAGGCCTGGAGGGGAGGGAAGCTTTCTTT

v_gene: TRBV28
abundance: -
d_gene: -
j_gene: TRBJ2-7
CDR3aa: CASSRDSFGEQYF
CDR3nt: TGTGCCAGCAGTAGGGACTCTTTTGGCGAGCAGTACTTC

v_gene: TRBV6-1
abundance: few
d_gene: -
j_gene: TRBJ2-7
CDR3aa: CASTIGYEQYF
CDR3nt: TGTGCCAGCACCATAGGGTACGAGCAGTACTTC

v_gene: TRBV20-1
abundance: many
d_gene: -
j_gene: TRBJ2-7
CDR3aa: CSARTQLLAYEQYF
CDR3nt: TGCAGTGCTAGAACCCAGCTTCTAGCCTACGAGCAGTACTTC

v_gene: TRBV27
abundance: -
d_gene: TRBD2
j_gene: TRBJ2-5
CDR3aa: CASSRIAGNQETQYF
CDR3nt: TGTGCCAGCAGTAGGATAGCGGGGAACCAAGAGACCCAGTACTTC

v_gene: TRBV27
abundance: -
d_gene: TRBD1
j_gene: TRBJ2-7
CDR3aa: CAGSLGTGGSYEQYF
CDR3nt: TGTGCCGGCAGTCTCGGGACAGGGGGCAGCTACGAGCAGTACTTC

v_gene: TRBV2
abundance: many
d_gene: -
j_gene: TRBJ2-1
CDR3aa: CASSEVGQYNEQFF
CDR3nt: TGTGCCAGCAGTGAAGTAGGACAGTACAATGAGCAGTTCTTC